This passage covers 7 T cell receptor beta chains from one sample sequenced in a study of T cell changes during pregnancy in multiple sclerosis. Clones were sequenced by immunoSEQ multiplex PCR, and TCRdb holds only the in-frame ones, with some missing. The table has roughly 68,000 clones, about 90% seen once. This specimen consisted of peripheral blood, obtained in the second trimester of pregnancy. The receptor source for this set is a female donor in good health, enrolled as a control in a pregnancy study.

The chain joins TRBV20-1 to TRBJ2-1; D gene uncertain. V lost 5 bases to trimming and J lost 9 bases, with 8 bases between them. Germline loops: CDR1 DFQATT, CDR2 SNEGSKA (reference sequence). The CDR3 runs to 10 residues. CDR3 in amino acids: CSAPQFEQFF. The CDR3 coding sequence is TGCAGTGCTCCTCAGTTTGAGCAGTTCTTC.

This clone has just one count. The V gene is TRBV28, the J gene TRBJ2-1; tentatively, D is TRBD1 (5 bases). Trimming removed 3 bases at V and 8 bases at J, with 14 bases between. The length of the CDR3 is 14 residues. Germline V CDR1 and CDR2: MDHEN, SYDVKM. In DNA form, the CDR3 reads TGTGCCAGCAGTTTTGACAGCCCAGGTTATGAGCAGTTCTTC. This sequence encodes CASSFDSPGYEQFF.

This chain links TRBV5-1 with TRBJ2-5; D not resolved. The CDR3 has 14 amino acids. Germline CDR1 is SGHRS and CDR2 is YFSETQ. V lost 2 bases and J 1 base, leaving 9 bases between the germline ends. CDR3 coding DNA: TGCGCCAGCAGCTTTGAGAACCTCCAAGAGACCCAGTACTTC. Its translation: CASSFENLQETQYF.

This chain uses TRBV27 with TRBJ2-1; 11 nucleotides line up with TRBD2. The CDR3 contains 16 residues. Per the germline V gene, CDR1 is MNHEY and CDR2 is SMNVEV (reference sequence). V was clipped by 5 bases and J by 6 bases; unmatched bases: 9. CDR3 protein: CASSPIVAGGGNEQFF. The CDR3 DNA reads as TGTGCCAGCAGTCCTATAGTAGCGGGAGGGGGCAATGAGCAGTTCTTC.

The rearrangement links TRBV5-1 to TRBJ2-5, with D hard to call. This CDR3 contains 14 residues. CDR1 is SGHRS and CDR2 is YFSETQ in the germline V gene. V was cut by 0 bases and J by 0 bases, with 6 bases left in between. In nucleotides, the CDR3 is TGCGCCAGCAGCTTGGGAGGCAACCAAGAGACCCAGTACTTC. This gives the protein CASSLGGNQETQYF. Full variable domain (outside the CDR3, taken from reference TRBV5-1 and TRBJ2-5): KAGVTQTPRYLIKTRGQQVTLSCSPISGHRSVSWYQQTPGQGLQFLFEYFSETQRNKGNFPGRFSGRQFSNSRSEMNVSTLELGDSALYLCASSLGGNQETQYFGPGTRLLVL.

The rearrangement uses TRBV6-1 and TRBJ2-7; TRBD1 matches at 8 bases. The germline gives CDR1 MNHNS, CDR2 SASEGT. The V segment lost 4 bases and the J segment 4 bases; nucleotides outside the gene matches: 3. CDR3 size: 13 residues. CDR3 DNA sequence: TGTGCCAGCAGTGCGACAGGGGTGTACGAGCAGTACTTC. Protein sequence: CASSATGVYEQYF.

The chain couples TRBV11-2 to TRBJ1-2; possible D gene TRBD1, 6 bases. CDR1 and CDR2 from the germline V gene are SGHAT and FQNNGV. The V gene lost 0 bases and the J gene lost 0 bases, with 11 bases spanning the gap. The CDR3 covers 16 residues. CDR3 sequence reads: CASSLEAWTANYGYTF. The CDR3 DNA reads as TGTGCCAGCAGCTTAGAAGCCTGGACAGCTAACTATGGCTACACCTTC.